This is a list of T cell receptor beta chains from one sample in a study of blood T cell repertoires in COVID-19. Produced via immunoSEQ multiplex PCR; TCRdb's table is partial and in-frame only. This table has just over 300,000 clones, approximately 86% appearing once. Sequencing was carried out using PBMCs or T cells enriched from blood (not recorded which). Receptors were obtained from a woman aged 18-29 years who had recovered from COVID-19. Both conserved end residues are part of each CDR3. A D gene is named only where the DNA matches it firmly. Clone size is given for some rows only: seen once, a few or many times, or a class if the clone is expanded.

CDR3nt	CDR3aa	j_gene	v_gene	abundance	len	d_gene
TGTGCCAGCAGCCAACCGGGACAGGGGGGATACGAGCAGTACTTC	CASSQPGQGGYEQYF	TRBJ2-7	TRBV4-2	few	15	TRBD1
TGCGCCAGCAGCCCCGGATGGGGGACTAGCGGGTACCAAGAGACCCAGTACTTC	CASSPGWGTSGYQETQYF	TRBJ2-5	TRBV4-3	.	18	TRBD2
TGTGCCAGCAGCGTCAGGGGGCGACGCACTGAAGCTTTCTTT	CASSVRGRRTEAFF	TRBJ1-1	TRBV7-9	.	14	TRBD1
TGTGCCAGCAGCGGACTTAGCGGGAGCCTTTACAATGAGCAGTTCTTC	CASSGLSGSLYNEQFF	TRBJ2-1	TRBV9	.	16	TRBD2
TGCAGCGTTGAAGAAGCCCGAGGCGGGAGCCTCTACGAGCAGTACTTC	CSVEEARGGSLYEQYF	TRBJ2-7	TRBV29-1	.	16	TRBD2
TGTGCCGGGGGGGGACAGGGGAACAATCAGCCCCAGCATTTT	CAGGGQGNNQPQHF	TRBJ1-5	TRBV2	.	14	TRBD1
TGTGCCAGCAGCGACCCCGTAGGGGTCGGCTATGGCTACACCTTC	CASSDPVGVGYGYTF	TRBJ1-2	TRBV9	.	15	.
TGTGCCAGCAGCTTGATTTGGGCGGGGTCAACTAATGAAAAACTGTTTTTT	CASSLIWAGSTNEKLFF	TRBJ1-4	TRBV5-8	.	17	.
TGTGCCAGCAGCCAAGGGACAGGGGCATTTTTTGAGCCCCAGCATTTT	CASSQGTGAFFEPQHF	TRBJ1-5	TRBV3-1/TRBV3-2	.	16	TRBD1
TGTGCCAGTAGTCCCGGGACAGCCAGAGACAATGAGCAGTTCTTC	CASSPGTARDNEQFF	TRBJ2-1	TRBV19	once	15	TRBD1
TGTGCCAGCAGCCGGGACAGGAGCAATCAGCCCCAGCATTTT	CASSRDRSNQPQHF	TRBJ1-5	TRBV9	.	14	TRBD1
TGTGCCACCAGTGACCCCACAGACCTCCCCAATCAGCCCCAGCATTTT	CATSDPTDLPNQPQHF	TRBJ1-5	TRBV24-1	.	16	.
TGTGCCAGCAGTCCACAATGGACAGGGGAAAGGTACTTC	CASSPQWTGERYF	TRBJ2-4	TRBV27	.	13	TRBD1